The 29 T cell receptor beta chains in this list originate from one sample, sequenced in a study of T-cell reconstitution after alpha-beta-depleted transplantation in children. Unique molecular identifiers were used to barcode this TCRbeta library. From the PCR reads, TCRdb called clonotypes with MiXCR, one entry per CDR3 protein. The table lists 130,000 to 150,000 distinct CDR3 sequences, 8.5% to 10% of them singletons. The source was PBMCs, mostly from graft donor cells, collected 180 days after TCRalphabeta/CD19-depleted stem cell transplant. These receptors originate from a female patient between 2 and 15 years old who had a stem cell transplant for congenital amegakaryocytic thrombocytopenia, so the T cells may come from the graft donor.

In its sample, this clonotype was seen many times. The V call is TRBV7-9, the J call TRBJ2-5; TRBD1 or TRBD2 may be the D gene (6 bases each). CDR1 and CDR2 (germline): SEHNR, FQNEAQ (reference sequence). The CDR3 is 15 residues long. Trimming cost V 6 bases and J 2 bases, with 16 bases left between them. For the CDR3, the DNA is TGTGCCAGCAGTCGCCCTGAGGGGGGACAAGAGACCCAGTACTTC. It encodes CASSRPEGGQETQYF.

In this sample, this clonotype turned up a few times. The chain recombines TRBV12-3 or TRBV12-4 with TRBJ2-7; D remains unclear. This CDR3 contains 13 residues. Trimming removed 3 bases at V and 2 bases at J, with 8 bases between. The CDR3 region has the DNA TGTGCCAGCAGTTTCCAGGCTCCCTACGAGCAGTACTTC. Protein: CASSFQAPYEQYF.

This clonotype appeared a few times. The J gene is TRBJ2-3, the V gene TRBV28, with TRBD2 matching over 13 bases. V lost 6 bases and J lost 8; bases outside the gene matches: 8. Germline V CDR1 and CDR2: MDHEN, SYDVKM. The CDR3 runs to 15 residues. The CDR3, as DNA: TGTGCCAGCAGCCATCTACTAGCGGGGGGGCGTACGCAGTATTTT. Translated, it gives CASSHLLAGGRTQYF.

This clonotype was detected ten times or more. The chain uses TRBV7-9 and TRBJ1-2, with D unclear. Germline CDR1 SEHNR, CDR2 FQNEAQ (reference sequence). This CDR3 is 16 amino acids long. V lost 5 bases, J lost 4 bases, and 20 bases lay in between. The CDR3 DNA is TGTGCCAGCAGCCTCCCTCCTAAACGGGCGATCTATGGCTACACCTTC. This codes for CASSLPPKRAIYGYTF. The full variable domain, with the rest looked up from reference TRBV7-9 and TRBJ1-2, is DTGVSQNPRHKITKRGQNVTFRCDPISEHNRLYWYRQTLGQGPEFLTYFQNEAQLEKSRLLSDRFSAERPKGSFSTLEIQRTEQGDSAMYLCASSLPPKRAIYGYTFGSGTRLTVV.

This clonotype has ten or more counts. The gene calls are TRBV20-1 and TRBJ1-6, with 9 positions matching TRBD1. Germline lookup yields CDR1 DFQATT and CDR2 SNEGSKA (reference sequence). J lost 9 bases, V lost 6 bases, and 9 bases had no gene match. This CDR3 is 14 amino acids long. CDR3 coding DNA: TGCAGTGCGCCTCCGGGACAGGGTTTTTCACCCCTCCACTTT. Amino acids: CSAPPGQGFSPLHF.

This clonotype was seen at least ten times. The chain links TRBV4-2 to TRBJ2-1, with D possibly TRBD1 on 5 matching bases. The germline gives CDR1 LGHNA, CDR2 YNFKEQ. V was trimmed by 1 base and J by 9 bases, leaving 7 bases between them. The CDR3 contains 12 residues. DNA for the CDR3: TGTGCCAGCAGCCAAGCAGGGTTTGAGCAGTTCTTC. Amino acid sequence: CASSQAGFEQFF.

The V call is TRBV29-1, the J call TRBJ1-5; no definite D call. The CDR3 sequence is 13 residues long. The V and J ends lost 8 bases and 0 bases respectively, with 11 bases between them. Germline V gives CDR1 SQVTM, CDR2 ANQGSEA. CDR3 bases: TGCAGCTCCCATGTAGTTAGCAATCAGCCCCAGCATTTT. The encoded protein is CSSHVVSNQPQHF.

This clonotype was counted a few times. The chain joins TRBV29-1 to TRBJ2-1, with 7 bases identical to TRBD2. Trimming removed 5 bases from V and 7 bases from J; junction bases left unmatched: 5. The CDR3 is made up of 12 amino acids. Germline V lookup: CDR1 SQVTM, CDR2 ANQGSEA. In nucleotides, the CDR3 is TGCAGCGTTCTCATAGCGGGTAATGAGCAGTTCTTC. Its translation: CSVLIAGNEQFF.

This clonotype was picked up a small number of times. In DNA form, the CDR3 reads TGTGCCAGCAGCTTCAGGGACAGGGGGATTAATGAAAAACTGTTTTTT. Amino acids: CASSFRDRGINEKLFF. The chain links TRBV5-5 to TRBJ1-4; 11 bases match TRBD1. V lost 2 bases and J lost 4; bases outside the gene matches: 4. The CDR3 covers 16 residues. The germline V gene has CDR1 SGHKS and CDR2 YYEKEE (reference sequence).

The sample holds many counts of this clonotype. The chain employs TRBV29-1 and TRBJ2-1; 10 positions match TRBD2. The CDR3 runs to 16 residues. Germline V lookup: CDR1 SQVTM, CDR2 ANQGSEA. J lost 0 bases, V lost 8 bases, and 10 bases had no gene match. CDR3 DNA sequence: TGCAGCTTTCTGCTGACTAGCGGGTTCTCCTACAATGAGCAGTTCTTC. As protein: CSFLLTSGFSYNEQFF.

This clonotype was detected many times. This chain joins TRBV20-1 and TRBJ2-3; 7 bases are shared with TRBD2. Germline CDR1 is DFQATT and CDR2 is SNEGSKA (reference sequence). This CDR3 contains 16 residues. The junction had 11 bases not matched to a gene; V was cut back by 1 base and J by 4 bases. The CDR3 loop is CSARVGGSTWPDTQYF. DNA for the CDR3: TGCAGTGCTAGAGTGGGCGGGAGCACCTGGCCAGATACGCAGTATTTT.

This clonotype was counted a few times. The chain recombines TRBV4-2 with TRBJ2-7; no reliable D call. This CDR3 spans 15 amino acids. From germline, CDR1 is LGHNA and CDR2 YNFKEQ. Trimming cost V 4 bases and J 0 bases, with 13 bases left between them. CDR3 sequence: CASSRAGKTSYEQYF. The CDR3 region has the DNA TGTGCCAGCAGCCGAGCCGGCAAAACCTCCTACGAGCAGTACTTC.

Ten or more counts support this clonotype. The CDR3 DNA reads as TGTGCCAGCAGTTTATGGCCCAGAGGGCCCACTGAAGCTTTCTTT. Amino acids: CASSLWPRGPTEAFF. This chain links TRBV27 with TRBJ1-1; D uncertain. Per the germline V gene, CDR1 is MNHEY and CDR2 is SMNVEV (reference sequence). This CDR3 comprises 15 residues. V was clipped by 1 base and J by 4 bases, with 13 bases between them.

The sample holds many counts of this clonotype. V usage is TRBV7-2 and J usage is TRBJ2-7; no firm D call. The CDR3 covers 15 residues. With 4 bases removed from V and 7 bases from J, the gap between germline ends came to 20 bases. In germline, CDR1 is SGHTA, CDR2 FQGNSA. The CDR3 DNA follows: TGTGCCAGCAGCTCGAATAAAAAATACTTGGGGGAGCAGTACTTC. Its translation: CASSSNKKYLGEQYF.

This clonotype was picked up many times. V gene TRBV12-3 or TRBV12-4 combines with J gene TRBJ2-1; TRBD2 might be the D (6 bases). V was cut by 3 bases and J by 0 bases, with 18 bases left in between. The CDR3 sequence is 18 residues long. Here the CDR3 DNA reads TGTGCCAGCAGTTTCGGTTTTTCTGGGGGGAGCTCCTACAATGAGCAGTTCTTC. Protein: CASSFGFSGGSSYNEQFF.

V usage is TRBV20-1 and J usage is TRBJ1-2; 9 nucleotides match TRBD1. Germline-derived CDR1 and CDR2 are DFQATT and SNEGSKA (reference sequence). V gave up 5 bases and J gave up 2 bases; unmatched junction bases: 12. The CDR3 contains 16 residues. The CDR3 is CSAPSVPGQGNYGYTF. In DNA form, the CDR3 reads TGCAGTGCTCCCAGCGTTCCGGGACAGGGCAACTATGGCTACACCTTC.

The sample holds many counts of this clonotype. This chain links TRBV6-2 or TRBV6-3 with TRBJ2-7, with D perhaps TRBD1 or TRBD2 (5 bases each). CDR1 MNHEY and CDR2 SVGEGT come from the germline V gene. The CDR3 is 17 residues long. Trimming pared 0 bases from V and 2 bases from J, leaving 17 bases between. The CDR3 sequence is CASSYSNKRGRTYEQYF. DNA for the CDR3: TGTGCCAGCAGTTACTCGAACAAGAGGGGACGGACCTACGAGCAGTACTTC.

This clonotype was seen at least ten times. The V and J genes are TRBV7-9 and TRBJ2-1, with D perhaps matching TRBD2 (6 bases). V was clipped by 4 bases and J by 2 bases, with 18 bases between them. Looked up from germline, CDR1 is SEHNR and CDR2 is FQNEAQ (reference sequence). The CDR3 runs to 17 residues. DNA of the CDR3: TGTGCCAGCAGCTCTACATTAGCGGACCGAACCTACAATGAGCAGTTCTTC. As protein: CASSSTLADRTYNEQFF.

This clonotype was found many times. CDR3 residues: CSVEDRTGSVDGYTF. In nucleotides, the CDR3 is TGCAGCGTTGAAGACAGGACGGGTTCGGTGGATGGCTACACCTTC. The rearrangement uses TRBV29-1 and TRBJ1-2; D not resolved. The CDR3 has 15 residues. Between the trimmed V and J ends, which lost 0 bases and 6 bases, there was a span of 17 bases. In germline, CDR1 is SQVTM, CDR2 ANQGSEA.

A note on this clonotype: A single base separates this from a much larger clone, so it may be a read error. The CDR3 DNA sequence: TGTGCCACCACCCAAAGGGAGACCCAGTACTTC. Its protein is CATTQRETQYF. This chain connects TRBV12-3 or TRBV12-4 to TRBJ2-5; no clear D. The CDR3 runs 11 residues. Trimming took 10 bases from V and 5 from J, leaving 11 bases between them.

The rearrangement uses TRBV20-1 and TRBJ2-3; TRBD1 matches at 9 bases. The length of the CDR3 is 16 residues. The V gene's germline CDR1 is DFQATT and CDR2 SNEGSKA (reference sequence). The junction had 6 bases not matched to a gene; V was cut back by 0 bases and J by 2 bases. For the CDR3, the DNA is TGCAGTGCTAGAGATCCGGGACAGGGAATCACAGATACGCAGTATTTT. This translates into CSARDPGQGITDTQYF.

This clonotype was seen ten or more times. The genes are TRBV4-1 and TRBJ1-1; 9 bases fit TRBD1. V trimming: 3 bases; J trimming: 5 bases; junction bases outside the gene matches: 7. The V gene's germline CDR1 is MGHRA and CDR2 YSYEKL. The CDR3 length is 15 residues. The CDR3 DNA follows: TGCGCCAGCAGCCACCGGGGACAGGGAGAGACTGAAGCTTTCTTT. Translated, it gives CASSHRGQGETEAFF.

This clonotype was seen repeatedly, ten times or more. The chain joins TRBV20-1 to TRBJ1-3; D is unresolved. Trimming stripped 3 bases from V and 4 bases from J, with 4 bases between. Germline V gives CDR1 DFQATT, CDR2 SNEGSKA (reference sequence). This CDR3 has 11 amino acids. Here the CDR3 DNA reads TGCAGTGCTAGTGGGGGAAACACCATATATTTT. Translating gives CSASGGNTIYF.

This clonotype has a single count. Germline and junction disagree at one end, which may indicate a read error. The chain employs TRBV20-1 and TRBJ1-2; D is unclear. The germline V gene has CDR1 DFQATT and CDR2 SNEGSKA (reference sequence). This CDR3 is 13 amino acids long. CDR3 nucleotides: TGCAGTGCTAGAGGAGGACGGTACTATGGCGACACCTTC. This sequence encodes CSARGGRYYGDTF.

The rearrangement joins TRBV28 to TRBJ2-7; no firm D call. V shed 6 bases and J shed 2 bases, with 8 bases lying between them. Germline-derived CDR1 and CDR2 are MDHEN and SYDVKM. The CDR3 loop spans 12 amino acids. In DNA form, the CDR3 reads TGTGCCAGCAGCACGGTTGCCTACGAGCAGTACTTC. It specifies CASSTVAYEQYF.

In its sample, this clonotype was seen many times. This chain connects TRBV4-1 to TRBJ1-5, with D unclear. CDR1 MGHRA and CDR2 YSYEKL come from the germline V gene. V lost 1 base, J lost 4 bases, and 11 bases lay in between. There are 15 residues in the CDR3. For the CDR3, the DNA is TGCGCCAGCAGCCAAGCGGGTGGGGAAAATCAGCCCCAGCATTTT. It yields the protein CASSQAGGENQPQHF.

This clonotype was observed at least ten times. The CDR3 spells CASSSGRIGYTF. The CDR3, as DNA: TGTGCCAGCAGCTCTGGACGGATCGGCTACACCTTC. This chain joins TRBV5-6 and TRBJ1-2; D ambiguous. Deletions cut 3 bases from V and 8 bases from J, with 11 bases between. Germline CDR1 and CDR2: SGHDT and YYEEEE. This CDR3 is built from 12 residues. The full variable domain, with the rest looked up from reference TRBV5-6 and TRBJ1-2, is DAGVTQSPTHLIKTRGQQVTLRCSPKSGHDTVSWYQQALGQGPQFIFQYYEEEERQRGNFPDRFSGHQFPNYSSELNVNALLLGDSALYLCASSSGRIGYTFGSGTRLTVV.

This clonotype was observed at least ten times. The chain employs TRBV10-3 and TRBJ2-3; 8 bases fit TRBD2. The CDR3 extends over 15 amino acids. V shed 5 bases and J 5 bases; nucleotides not matched to a gene: 9. The germline CDR1 and CDR2 sequences are ENHRY and SYGVKD. Here the CDR3 DNA reads TGTGCCATCAGTTCCGGCGGGGGGCGTCAAGATACGCAGTATTTT. This codes for CAISSGGGRQDTQYF.

In this sample, this clonotype turned up many times. The V call is TRBV20-1, the J call TRBJ2-6; no clear D. Trimming cost V 6 bases and J 6 bases, with 12 bases left between them. The CDR3 is 13 residues long. Germline CDR1 and CDR2: DFQATT and SNEGSKA (reference sequence). The CDR3 bases are TGCAGTGCCCTCCGGGTCCCGGCCAACGTCCTGACTTTC. Translation: CSALRVPANVLTF.